Each of the 22 T cell receptor beta chains below was sequenced from the same sample in a study of blood T cell repertoires in COVID-19. Assay: immunoSEQ multiplex PCR; the TCRdb copy retains only in-frame clones and omits some. The sample has under 300,000 clones, approximately 86% seen once. The sequenced sample consisted of peripheral blood. Receptors originate from a man younger than 30 with active or convalescent COVID-19.

This clone has a handful of counts. The chain recombines TRBV29-1 with TRBJ2-7, with unresolved D. This CDR3 has 15 residues. CDR1 and CDR2 from the germline V gene are SQVTM and ANQGSEA. Trimming removed 7 bases from V and 2 bases from J, with 21 bases in between. CDR3: CSAHDEGAFPYEQYF. The CDR3 region has the DNA TGCAGCGCCCACGACGAAGGAGCGTTTCCCTACGAGCAGTACTTC.

J is TRBJ2-1 and V is TRBV3-1 (or the pseudogene TRBV3-2), with 8 bases fitting TRBD1. V lost 4 bases, J lost 6 bases, and 5 bases stayed unmatched. The CDR3 spans 14 residues. CDR1 LGHDT and CDR2 YNNKEL come from the germline V gene (reference sequence). The CDR3 loop reads CASSRGDRPNEQFF. For the CDR3, the DNA is TGTGCCAGCAGCCGCGGGGACAGGCCCAATGAGCAGTTCTTC.

The chain recombines TRBV7-9 with TRBJ2-3; D not resolved. The germline V gene has CDR1 SEHNR and CDR2 FQNEAQ (reference sequence). Trimming took 1 base from V and 7 from J, leaving 6 bases between them. This CDR3 is 12 amino acids long. CDR3 residues: CASSLDSYTQYF. The CDR3 nucleotides are TGTGCCAGCAGCTTAGATAGCTATACGCAGTATTTT.

The chain links TRBV10-3 to TRBJ2-7, with 10 bases matching TRBD2. Losses at the gene ends were 6 bases for V and 7 bases for J; bases not matched to a gene: 12. From germline, CDR1 is ENHRY and CDR2 SYGVKD. The CDR3 extends over 15 amino acids. The CDR3, as DNA: TGTGCCATCAGGGGCACTAGCGGGGATCCGGGAGAGCAGTACTTC. Translating gives CAIRGTSGDPGEQYF.

The V and J genes are TRBV27 and TRBJ2-7; 7 bases fit TRBD1. Germline V gene sequence: CDR1 MNHEY, CDR2 SMNVEV (reference sequence). The CDR3 length is 15 residues. Losses at the gene ends were 2 bases for V and 6 bases for J; bases not matched to a gene: 10. For the CDR3, the DNA is TGTGCCAGCAGTTTAAATCCGACAGGGCGGTCCGAGCAGTACTTC. It encodes CASSLNPTGRSEQYF.

V and J are TRBV3-1 (or the pseudogene TRBV3-2) and TRBJ2-5; no reliable D call. Trimming shortened V by 1 base and J by 5 bases, and 8 bases separated the two germline ends. Germline V CDR1 and CDR2: LGHDT, YNNKEL (reference sequence). This CDR3 contains 13 residues. CDR3 sequence: CASSQGPRETQYF. CDR3 nucleotide sequence: TGTGCCAGCAGCCAAGGTCCTCGGGAGACCCAGTACTTC.

The CDR3 region is CASSQGGLGQPQHF. As DNA, the CDR3 is TGTGCCAGCTCACAGGGAGGGCTCGGGCAGCCCCAGCATTTT. The chain uses TRBV18 and TRBJ1-5; no firm D call. CDR1 and CDR2 from the germline V gene are KGHSH and LQKENI. V lost 4 bases, J lost 7 bases, and 14 bases lay in between. The CDR3 is 14 amino acids.

This chain uses TRBV7-8 with TRBJ1-5; tentatively, D is TRBD1 (5 bases). V was trimmed by 0 bases and J by 0 bases, leaving 12 bases between them. Germline CDR1 reads SGHVS; CDR2 reads FQNEAQ. CDR3 length: 17 amino acids. CDR3 sequence reads: CASSLAGRQLSNQPQHF. Here the CDR3 DNA reads TGTGCCAGCAGCTTAGCTGGCCGACAGCTTAGCAATCAGCCCCAGCATTTT.

The chain recombines TRBV2 with TRBJ2-7, with D tentatively TRBD1 (6 bases). With 8 bases removed from V and 3 bases from J, the gap between germline ends came to 14 bases. CDR1 is SNHLY, CDR2 FYNNEI, per germline. The CDR3 runs to 13 residues. The CDR3 here is CASVSGENYEQYF. CDR3 nucleotides: TGTGCCAGCGTGTCAGGGGAAAACTACGAGCAGTACTTC.

The chain is built from TRBV4-3 and TRBJ2-3, with no clear D. Germline CDR1 and CDR2: LGHNA and YSLEER. V shed 2 bases and J shed 6 bases, with 12 bases lying between them. There are 14 residues in the CDR3. The chain's CDR3 is CASSQRRQPDTQYF. Written as DNA, the CDR3 is TGCGCCAGCAGCCAAAGGCGACAACCGGATACGCAGTATTTT.

V and J are TRBV5-4 and TRBJ2-5; D is perhaps TRBD2 (6 bases). This CDR3 is 16 amino acids long. V was clipped by 4 bases and J by 0 bases, with 16 bases between them. The germline V gene has CDR1 SGHNT and CDR2 YYREEE (reference sequence). Here the CDR3 DNA reads TGTGCCAGCAGCCCCTGGGGTGGGGGGTACCAAGAGACCCAGTACTTC. Residues: CASSPWGGGYQETQYF.

This sequence joins TRBV28 and TRBJ1-1, with no clear D. CDR3 size: 12 residues. The V end lost 6 bases, the J end lost 9 bases, and 14 bases lay between the germline ends. The V gene's germline CDR1 is MDHEN and CDR2 SYDVKM. CDR3: CASRTGRPQAFF. CDR3 nucleotide sequence: TGTGCCAGCAGAACCGGGAGGCCACAAGCTTTCTTT.

The gene calls are TRBV6-6 and TRBJ1-5; 11 positions agree with TRBD1. J lost 4 bases, V lost 5 bases, and 4 bases had no gene match. Germline CDR1 is MNHNY and CDR2 is SVGAGI (reference sequence). The CDR3 is 15 residues long. This CDR3 is CASSPGQGGNQPQHF. The CDR3 DNA follows: TGTGCCAGCAGTCCGGGACAGGGGGGAAATCAGCCCCAGCATTTT.

The chain is built from TRBV27 and TRBJ2-7, with 10 bases identical to TRBD2. Germline CDR1 is MNHEY and CDR2 is SMNVEV (reference sequence). This CDR3 has 17 residues. The V segment lost 2 bases and the J segment 4 bases; nucleotides outside the gene matches: 11. The CDR3 sequence: CASSLTNPAGGLYEQYF. The DNA of the CDR3 is TGTGCCAGCAGTTTAACCAACCCAGCGGGAGGGCTATACGAGCAGTACTTC.

The chain is built from TRBV27 and TRBJ2-7, with 12 bases that match TRBD1. Germline CDR1 is MNHEY and CDR2 is SMNVEV (reference sequence). The CDR3 length is 15 residues. V was pared by 5 bases and J by 5 bases, with 7 bases of the junction left unmatched. CDR3 residues: CASSLLGTGGDEQYF. The CDR3 bases are TGTGCCAGCAGTCTCCTCGGGACAGGGGGCGACGAGCAGTACTTC.

The chain has TRBV12-3 or TRBV12-4 and TRBJ1-2; 9 bases line up with TRBD1. The junction had 5 bases not matched to a gene; V was cut back by 2 bases and J by 10 bases. CDR3 length: 13 amino acids. The CDR3: CASSLRTGDYYTF. CDR3 nucleotide sequence: TGTGCCAGCAGTTTAAGGACAGGGGACTACTACACCTTC.

The V gene is TRBV18, the J gene TRBJ2-7, with 7 bases lining up with TRBD2. Germline values: CDR1 KGHSH, CDR2 LQKENI. V was pared by 3 bases and J by 7 bases, with 9 bases of the junction left unmatched. The CDR3 has 14 amino acids. The CDR3 is CASSPDGGSREQYF. DNA for the CDR3: TGTGCCAGCTCACCGGACGGCGGGAGTAGGGAGCAGTACTTC.

The chain joins TRBV19 to TRBJ1-1; a weak D match, TRBD1 (5 bases). This CDR3 region has 15 residues. The germline gives CDR1 LNHDA, CDR2 SQIVND (reference sequence). V shed 6 bases and J shed 4 bases, with 18 bases lying between them. The CDR3 coding sequence is TGTGCCAGTAGGCCTTTGTTAAGTGGGGCCACTGAAGCTTTCTTT. Translation gives CASRPLLSGATEAFF. The variable domain in full, completed from reference TRBV19 and TRBJ1-1, reads DGGITQSPKYLFRKEGQNVTLSCEQNLNHDAMYWYRQDPGQGLRLIYYSQIVNDFQKGDIAEGYSVSREKKESFPLTVTSAQKNPTAFYLCASRPLLSGATEAFFGQGTRLTVV.

The V and J genes are TRBV7-7 and TRBJ2-1, with TRBD2 matching over 8 bases. Germline lookup yields CDR1 SSHAT and CDR2 FNYEAQ (reference sequence). The junction had 7 bases not matched to a gene; V was cut back by 5 bases and J by 4 bases. The CDR3 contains 15 residues. CDR3 sequence: CASSPEGGGYNEQFF. CDR3 nucleotides: TGTGCCAGCAGCCCCGAGGGCGGGGGGTACAATGAGCAGTTCTTC.

J is TRBJ1-5 and V is TRBV6-2 or TRBV6-3; 7 bases are shared with TRBD1. The V gene end was trimmed by 2 bases and the J gene end by 4 bases; junction bases not matched to a gene: 2. The CDR3 sequence is 14 residues long. Germline values: CDR1 MNHEY, CDR2 SVGEGT. CDR3 residues: CASSYQGDNQPQHF. The CDR3 nucleotides are TGTGCCAGCAGTTACCAGGGGGATAATCAGCCCCAGCATTTT.

This sequence joins TRBV4-3 and TRBJ1-2, with TRBD1 as a possible D gene (5 bases). With 1 base removed from V and 10 bases from J, the gap between germline ends came to 19 bases. The length of the CDR3 is 15 residues. Germline V gene data show CDR1 as LGHNA and CDR2 as YSLEER. The CDR3, as DNA: TGCGCCAGCAGCCAAGTGGAAGGACAAGCCTTTGACTACACCTTC. Translated: CASSQVEGQAFDYTF.

With respect to this clone: A junction boundary mismatches the germline segment, possibly from a read error. This sample includes further DNA sequences coding for the same CDR3. The J gene is TRBJ1-5, the V gene TRBV6-6; no firm D call. This CDR3 region has 13 residues. CDR1 and CDR2 from the germline V gene are MNHNY and SVGAGI (reference sequence). CDR3 loop: CASSYHGNQPQHF. In nucleotides, the CDR3 is TGTGCTAGCAGTTATCACGGGAATCAGCCCCAGCATTTT.